The 24 T cell receptor beta chains reported below all come from one sample, sequenced in a study of control samples from healthy donors and cancer patients. Method: immunoSEQ multiplex PCR; TCRdb's copy keeps in-frame clones and lacks some. The repertoire holds 150,000 to 200,000 clones, with around 96% as singletons. The material sequenced was blood. Receptors were obtained from a woman in her 40s in good health.

V usage is TRBV16 and J usage is TRBJ1-2, with TRBD1 identical over 11 bases. With V trimmed by 3 bases and J by 6 bases, 9 bases remained unmatched. Germline V gene data show CDR1 as KGHSY and CDR2 as FQNENV. CDR3 length: 16 residues. CDR3 nucleotide sequence: TGTGCCAGCAGCCACCGACTCCGGACAGGGGGCGATGGCTACACCTTC. Protein: CASSHRLRTGGDGYTF.

CDR3 coding DNA: TGTGCCAGCTCCCTTAATTGGGGTAAAGAAGAGACCCAGTACTTC. This encodes CASSLNWGKEETQYF. The gene calls are TRBV18 and TRBJ2-5; no definite D call. V lost 6 bases to trimming and J lost 3 bases, with 17 bases between them. The CDR3 extends over 15 amino acids. Germline CDR1 and CDR2: KGHSH and LQKENI.

The chain links TRBV9 to TRBJ1-1, with D maybe TRBD1 (5 bases). V lost 2 bases and J 6 bases, leaving 8 bases between the germline ends. Germline V CDR1 and CDR2: SGDLS, YYNGEE. This CDR3 is built from 12 residues. The CDR3 region has the DNA TGTGCCAGCAGCGTGGGAGGGGCTGAAGCTTTCTTT. Translation: CASSVGGAEAFF.

The chain uses TRBV29-1 and TRBJ1-1, with D perhaps TRBD1 (5 bases). The germline V and J ends were trimmed by 4 bases and 1 base, with 13 bases remaining between them. Germline CDR1 and CDR2: SQVTM and ANQGSEA. The CDR3 loop spans 14 amino acids. CDR3 sequence (DNA): TGCAGCGTTGTCTTGGGGGAGGGGAACACTGAAGCTTTCTTT. Its translation: CSVVLGEGNTEAFF.

The chain couples TRBV5-1 to TRBJ1-2, with D maybe TRBD1 (5 bases). Germline-derived CDR1 and CDR2 are SGHRS and YFSETQ. The CDR3 is 12 amino acids. Trimming took off 4 bases at V and 6 bases at J, with 10 bases between the two ends. CDR3 DNA sequence: TGCGCCAGCAGCGACAGACAGCATGGCTACACCTTC. This sequence encodes CASSDRQHGYTF.

J is TRBJ2-5 and V is TRBV14; D is unresolved. The CDR3 is 14 amino acids. Germline V gene sequence: CDR1 SGHDN, CDR2 FVKESK. Trimming left V 5 bases short and J 1 base short, with 11 bases between. CDR3 coding DNA: TGTGCCAGCAGCTCACGGAACCTCCAAGAGACCCAGTACTTC. Its protein product is CASSSRNLQETQYF.

The table lists this clone with a count of one. The V and J genes are TRBV19 and TRBJ2-5; 9 bases are a match to TRBD1. CDR1 and CDR2 from the germline V gene are LNHDA and SQIVND (reference sequence). The CDR3 is 17 residues long. Unmatched junction bases numbered 6, after V lost 1 base and J lost 0 bases. CDR3 residues: CASSIGTGALYQETQYF. DNA of the CDR3: TGTGCCAGTAGTATAGGGACAGGGGCCCTGTACCAAGAGACCCAGTACTTC.

The V call is TRBV27, the J call TRBJ1-6; 10 bases are a match to TRBD1. Unmatched junction bases numbered 3, after V lost 3 bases and J lost 4 bases. CDR3 length equals 16 residues. In germline, CDR1 is MNHEY, CDR2 SMNVEV (reference sequence). The CDR3 DNA reads as TGTGCCAGCAGTTTTGGGGACAGGGGTTATAATTCACCCCTCCACTTT. Protein product: CASSFGDRGYNSPLHF.

The chain recombines TRBV30 with TRBJ1-2; 10 bases line up with TRBD1. With V trimmed by 2 bases and J by 8 bases, 5 bases remained unmatched. From germline, CDR1 is GTSNPN and CDR2 SVGIG (reference sequence). This CDR3 spans 13 amino acids. DNA of the CDR3: TGTGCCTGGAGTACGGGGACAGGGGAAGGCTACACCTTC. Its translation is CAWSTGTGEGYTF.

This chain uses TRBV9 with TRBJ2-7, with 11 nucleotides matching TRBD2. The V segment lost 4 bases and the J segment 2 bases; nucleotides outside the gene matches: 14. CDR1 and CDR2 from the germline V gene are SGDLS and YYNGEE. This CDR3 region has 18 residues. Here the CDR3 reads CASSRPPGGLAEAYEQYF. In DNA, the CDR3 is TGTGCCAGCAGCCGCCCCCCCGGGGGACTAGCGGAAGCCTACGAGCAGTACTTC.

The rearrangement joins TRBV6-5 to TRBJ1-1; D is possibly TRBD1 (5 bases). V was trimmed by 2 bases and J by 3 bases, leaving 13 bases between them. The germline CDR1 and CDR2 sequences are MNHEY and SVGAGI. This CDR3 has 15 residues. As DNA, the CDR3 is TGTGCCAGCAGTTACGTCCCGAGAGGGGACACTGAAGCTTTCTTT. It yields the protein CASSYVPRGDTEAFF.

V gene TRBV5-1 combines with J gene TRBJ2-1, with 14 bases that match TRBD2. V was clipped by 1 base and J by 6 bases; unmatched bases: 6. The CDR3 loop spans 17 amino acids. The germline V gene encodes CDR1 SGHRS and CDR2 YFSETQ. The CDR3 here is CASSLRLAGGPGNEQFF. CDR3 nucleotide sequence: TGCGCCAGCAGCTTGAGACTAGCGGGAGGGCCGGGCAATGAGCAGTTCTTC. Filled out from reference TRBV5-1 and TRBJ2-1, the complete variable domain reads KAGVTQTPRYLIKTRGQQVTLSCSPISGHRSVSWYQQTPGQGLQFLFEYFSETQRNKGNFPGRFSGRQFSNSRSEMNVSTLELGDSALYLCASSLRLAGGPGNEQFFGPGTRLTVL.

This clone is a singleton in its sample. The chain combines TRBV19 with TRBJ1-3; D is possibly TRBD1 (5 bases). V was trimmed by 2 bases and J by 0 bases, leaving 14 bases between them. The CDR3 spans 17 residues. CDR1 and CDR2 (germline): LNHDA, SQIVND (reference sequence). CDR3 DNA: TGTGCCAGTAGTATATCTACCGCCGACAGCTCTGGAAACACCATATATTTT. It codes for CASSISTADSSGNTIYF.

The chain has TRBV7-2 and TRBJ2-7; D is uncertain. Trimming pared 5 bases from V and 0 bases from J, leaving 8 bases between. The CDR3 consists of 13 residues. Germline lookup yields CDR1 SGHTA and CDR2 FQGNSA. In DNA form, the CDR3 reads TGTGCCAGCAGCCCTTCTCGCTCCTACGAGCAGTACTTC. It translates to CASSPSRSYEQYF. Drawing the rest from reference TRBV7-2 and TRBJ2-7, the complete variable domain is GAGVSQSPSNKVTEKGKDVELRCDPISGHTALYWYRQSLGQGLEFLIYFQGNSAPDKSGLPSDRFSAERTGGSVSTLTIQRTQQEDSAVYLCASSPSRSYEQYFGPGTRLTVT.

V gene TRBV7-2 combines with J gene TRBJ1-5; D call uncertain. V lost 2 bases and J 0 bases, leaving 2 bases between the germline ends. The germline V gene has CDR1 SGHTA and CDR2 FQGNSA. This CDR3 has 13 residues. The CDR3 nucleotides read TGTGCCAGCAGCTTAATTAGCAATCAGCCCCAGCATTTT. Protein product: CASSLISNQPQHF.

The chain has TRBV3-1 (or the pseudogene TRBV3-2) and TRBJ2-1; D unclear. From germline, CDR1 is LGHDT and CDR2 YNNKEL (reference sequence). The V and J ends lost 0 bases and 5 bases respectively, with 8 bases between them. CDR3 length equals 14 residues. CDR3 in amino acids: CASSQESINNEQFF. For the CDR3, the DNA is TGTGCCAGCAGCCAAGAATCCATTAACAATGAGCAGTTCTTC.

This sequence joins TRBV25-1 and TRBJ2-7; D might be TRBD1 (5 bases). The germline V gene has CDR1 MGHDK and CDR2 SYGVNS. The CDR3 extends over 14 amino acids. The V and J ends lost 3 bases and 0 bases respectively, with 9 bases between them. The CDR3 sequence is CASSDRDSSYEQYF. The DNA of the CDR3 is TGTGCCAGCAGTGACAGGGATAGCTCCTACGAGCAGTACTTC.

The V gene is TRBV18, the J gene TRBJ1-1, with D possibly being TRBD1 (6 bases). V shed 1 base and J shed 5 bases, with 17 bases lying between them. CDR1 is KGHSH, CDR2 LQKENI, per germline. This CDR3 is built from 16 residues. CDR3 residues: CASSPLEQGLGTEAFF. For the CDR3, the DNA is TGTGCCAGCTCACCACTCGAACAGGGCTTAGGAACTGAAGCTTTCTTT.

The genes are TRBV7-2 and TRBJ1-2, with TRBD1 matching 7 bases. Germline V gives CDR1 SGHTA, CDR2 FQGNSA. J gave up 4 bases and V 5 bases, and 10 bases lay outside the gene matches. There are 15 residues in the CDR3. The chain's CDR3 is CASSVTGNGAYGYTF. CDR3 coding DNA: TGTGCCAGCAGCGTGACAGGGAATGGGGCCTATGGCTACACCTTC. Filled out from reference TRBV7-2 and TRBJ1-2, the complete variable domain reads GAGVSQSPSNKVTEKGKDVELRCDPISGHTALYWYRQSLGQGLEFLIYFQGNSAPDKSGLPSDRFSAERTGGSVSTLTIQRTQQEDSAVYLCASSVTGNGAYGYTFGSGTRLTVV.

J is TRBJ1-2 and V is TRBV25-1; no definite D call. The CDR3 totals 13 residues. The germline V gene has CDR1 MGHDK and CDR2 SYGVNS. V was shortened by 6 bases and J by 6 bases, with 14 bases between the two germline ends. For the CDR3, the DNA is TGTGCCAGCAGGAACCAGCTAGGCCATGGCTACACCTTC. This sequence encodes CASRNQLGHGYTF.

The rearrangement uses TRBV4-3 and TRBJ1-2; a possible D gene is TRBD1 (5 bases). Germline lookup yields CDR1 LGHNA and CDR2 YSLEER. CDR3 size: 16 residues. V lost 0 bases, J lost 4 bases, and 15 bases lay in between. CDR3 region: CASSQDGPRAFYGYTF. The CDR3 DNA is TGCGCCAGCAGCCAAGATGGGCCCAGGGCCTTCTATGGCTACACCTTC.

This chain uses TRBV6-1 with TRBJ1-2; no clear D gene. Per germline, CDR1 MNHNS and CDR2 SASEGT. This CDR3 spans 16 amino acids. V lost 4 bases and J lost 2, with 17 bases in between. CDR3 DNA sequence: TGTGCCAGCAGTGTGAAGGCGGCAGCTAGAAACTATGGCTACACCTTC. Translating gives CASSVKAAARNYGYTF.

The rearrangement joins TRBV29-1 to TRBJ2-7; 9 nucleotides agree with TRBD1. Trimming cost V 5 bases and J 2 bases; bases outside gene matches: 7. CDR1 and CDR2 from the germline V gene are SQVTM and ANQGSEA. The length of the CDR3 is 14 residues. CDR3 sequence (DNA): TGCAGCGTTATACCGACAGGGGGGACCTACGAGCAGTACTTC. This codes for CSVIPTGGTYEQYF.

The chain has TRBV10-1 and TRBJ2-3, with D maybe TRBD2 (5 bases). Trimming shortened V by 10 bases and J by 1 base, and 9 bases separated the two germline ends. The germline V gene has CDR1 WNHNN and CDR2 SYGVQD (reference sequence). CDR3 length equals 12 residues. Here the CDR3 DNA reads TGCGCCACTCGGGATGGCACAGATACGCAGTATTTT. The encoded protein is CATRDGTDTQYF.